This TCR beta chain was profiled in a study of blood T cell repertoires in COVID-19. Study context: Sites in the United States, Italy and Spain provided acute and convalescent COVID-19 samples. PBMCs, B-cell-depleted T cells, or T cells provided the cDNA or gDNA that made up the material.

TCRdb keeps only in-frame clones here, not all; method: immunoSEQ multiplex PCR. The data hold 95,000 to 110,000 clones, with around four fifths observed a single time. The CDR3 totals 14 residues. Germline loops: CDR1 KGHSH, CDR2 LQKENI. V shed 0 bases and J shed 5 bases, with 10 bases lying between them. J is TRBJ2-5 and V is TRBV18; D is possibly TRBD2 (5 bases). Sequencing was carried out using peripheral blood. The receptor was derived from a man aged 55 to 69 with acute or convalescent COVID-19. The CDR3 DNA follows: TGTGCCAGCTCACCACCGAATGGGGAGGAGACCCAGTACTTC. Translation: CASSPPNGEETQYF.